The clone carrying this T cell receptor beta chain was recorded many times. The sample is drawn from a study of T-cell reconstitution after alpha-beta-depleted transplantation in children. The CDR3 is 15 residues long. V lost 5 bases, J lost 3 bases, and 13 bases lay in between. Germline V gene sequence: CDR1 LGHDT, CDR2 YNNKEL (reference sequence). Unique molecular identifiers were used in preparing the TCRbeta library. TCRdb recomputed calls from the PCR reads with MiXCR, one row per CDR3 protein. The data contain 490,000 or so distinct CDR3 sequences, approximately 12% of them singletons. This clonotype was obtained from a human donor who donated a stem cell graft to a child with combined immunodeficiency. Here the sequenced sample was PBMCs from the stem cell graft donor, taken from the stem cell graft. The chain carries TRBV3-1 and TRBJ2-2; D could derive from TRBD1 or TRBD2 (5 bases each). CDR3 region: CASSVNGGDTGELFF. The CDR3 nucleotides read TGTGCCAGCAGCGTGAATGGGGGAGACACCGGGGAGCTGTTTTTT. The full variable domain, its missing parts supplied by reference TRBV3-1 and TRBJ2-2, is DTAVSQTPKYLVTQMGNDKSIKCEQNLGHDTMYWYKQDSKKFLKIMFSYNNKELIINETVPNRFSPKSPDKAHLNLHINSLELGDSAVYFCASSVNGGDTGELFFGEGSRLTVL.